One sample yielded the 10 T cell receptor beta chains listed below, sequenced in a study of T-cell memory formation after mild COVID-19. TCRdb ran MiXCR on the 5' RACE reads and lists one entry per CDR3 protein. This table has about half a million distinct CDR3 sequences, around a sixth appearing once. Sequenced input: PBMCs or a T cell subset sorted from them (not recorded which). The receptor source for this set is an adult woman who had mild COVID-19 (a few samples of this study predate the infection). Cell type and time point are not known.

This clonotype came up a few times. The rearrangement uses TRBV27 and TRBJ1-5; 8 nucleotides line up with TRBD1. Trimming at V came to 3 bases and at J to 4 bases, leaving 8 bases not matched to a gene. Germline CDR1 reads MNHEY; CDR2 reads SMNVEV (reference sequence). CDR3 length: 16 amino acids. The CDR3 coding sequence is TGTGCCAGCAGTTTCTCCGGACAGGGAGAAAATCAGCCCCAGCATTTT. This codes for CASSFSGQGENQPQHF.

This clonotype was seen a few times. The V call is TRBV21-1, the J call TRBJ2-1; TRBD2 is the table's D call, not checked against the DNA. TRBV21-1 is noted as a pseudogene. The CDR3 runs to 20 residues. In DNA, the CDR3 is TGTGCCAGCAGCAAGATCCTGACCACCCGCGTGGTGGGTGCGTACAATGAGCAGTTCTTC. Amino acid sequence: CASSKILTTRVVGAYNEQFF.

The chain combines TRBV5-1 with TRBJ1-1, with 7 bases aligning to TRBD1. Germline loops: CDR1 SGHRS, CDR2 YFSETQ. The CDR3 has 14 amino acids. Trimming at V came to 4 bases and at J to 6 bases, leaving 9 bases not matched to a gene. CDR3 protein: CASSPHRQGSEAFF. The CDR3 nucleotides read TGCGCCAGCAGCCCTCACAGACAGGGCTCTGAAGCTTTCTTT. Based on the CDR3 plus reference TRBV5-1 and TRBJ1-1, the full variable domain is KAGVTQTPRYLIKTRGQQVTLSCSPISGHRSVSWYQQTPGQGLQFLFEYFSETQRNKGNFPGRFSGRQFSNSRSEMNVSTLELGDSALYLCASSPHRQGSEAFFGQGTRLTVV.

The V and J genes are TRBV6-1 and TRBJ2-5; maybe TRBD2 (6 bases). Germline loops: CDR1 MNHNS, CDR2 SASEGT. V dropped 8 bases and J dropped 4 bases, with 14 bases sitting between them. CDR3 size: 13 residues. CDR3 in amino acids: CASCLGGGETQYF. CDR3 bases: TGTGCCAGCTGCCTGGGGGGAGGAGAGACCCAGTACTTC.

In its sample, this clonotype was seen many times. This rearrangement joins TRBV7-8 to TRBJ2-1; 7 bases agree with TRBD2. CDR3 length equals 17 residues. J lost 0 bases, V lost 4 bases, and 9 bases had no gene match. Germline CDR1 reads SGHVS; CDR2 reads FQNEAQ. CDR3 in amino acids: CASSSPGRGNSYNEQFF. Written as DNA, the CDR3 is TGTGCCAGCAGCTCCCCTGGGCGGGGGAACTCCTACAATGAGCAGTTCTTC.

The V gene is TRBV7-3, the J gene TRBJ1-3; a weak D match, TRBD1 (5 bases). This CDR3 is built from 15 residues. Looked up from germline, CDR1 is SGHTA and CDR2 is FQGTGA. With 2 bases removed from V and 0 bases from J, the gap between germline ends came to 8 bases. CDR3 sequence reads: CASSLQGLSGNTIYF. CDR3 DNA sequence: TGTGCCAGCAGCTTACAGGGCCTCTCTGGAAACACCATATATTTT.

The chain carries TRBV20-1 and TRBJ2-1; D is ambiguous. Germline values: CDR1 DFQATT, CDR2 SNEGSKA (reference sequence). The CDR3 runs to 11 residues. The V end lost 0 bases, the J end lost 7 bases, and 4 bases lay between the germline ends. CDR3 loop: CSARDLNEQFF. In DNA form, the CDR3 reads TGCAGTGCTAGAGATTTAAATGAGCAGTTCTTC.

The chain employs TRBV12-3 or TRBV12-4 and TRBJ2-1, with D possibly matching TRBD2 (5 bases). The CDR3 totals 14 residues. Deletions cut 4 bases from V and 6 bases from J, with 13 bases between. The CDR3 DNA sequence: TGTGCCAGCAGTTCCGCGCGGGTAGGCAATGAGCAGTTCTTC. Translating gives CASSSARVGNEQFF.

This sequence joins TRBV5-1 and TRBJ2-7; D is ambiguous. This CDR3 comprises 15 residues. The ends were cut back, 4 bases at V and 4 bases at J, with 18 bases in the middle. Germline CDR1 reads SGHRS; CDR2 reads YFSETQ. This chain's CDR3 is CASSRADRVPYEQYF. The CDR3 DNA follows: TGCGCCAGCAGCAGGGCCGATCGGGTGCCTTACGAGCAGTACTTC.

The table lists this clonotype with many counts. The rearrangement uses TRBV10-3 and TRBJ1-1, with 10 nucleotides matching TRBD1. CDR1 and CDR2 (germline): ENHRY, SYGVKD. CDR3 length: 16 residues. With 2 bases clipped from V and 1 base from J, the junction kept 4 bases outside the gene matches. The CDR3 DNA follows: TGTGCCATCAGTGAGGACAGGGGGCATGGGAACACTGAAGCTTTCTTT. Translated: CAISEDRGHGNTEAFF.